This TCR beta chain was obtained from a study of OX40 agonist ivuxolimab in advanced cancers. Trimming removed 4 bases at V and 1 base at J, with 7 bases between. The germline V gene has CDR1 GTSNPN and CDR2 SVGIG (reference sequence). This CDR3 is built from 12 residues. This table comes from immunoSEQ multiplex PCR, and its TCRdb copy is limited to in-frame clones, with some not included. In the table there are 43,000 or so clones, around 86% of which are singletons. Regarding the study as a whole: Among expanded peripheral T cells, antigen specificity went undetermined. By week 6 at 0.1 to 3.0 mg/kg, blood CD4+ and CD8+ T cells had expanded clonally. A proportion of nonresponders additionally exhibited low normalized T-cell clonal expansion.

This clone has a handful of counts. What it binds is unknown. The rearrangement joins TRBV30 to TRBJ1-1, with D unclear. Specimen: CD4+ or CD8+ T cells sorted from blood, collected in a trial of the OX40 agonist ivuxolimab. This TCR derives from an adult with an advanced solid tumor such as melanoma, head and neck, liver or kidney cancer. As DNA, the CDR3 is TGTGCCTGGATAAGAGGGAACACTGAAGCTTTCTTT. This codes for CAWIRGNTEAFF. The whole variable domain, remainder taken from reference TRBV30 and TRBJ1-1, is SQTIHQWPATLVQPVGSPLSLECTVEGTSNPNLYWYRQAAGRGLQLLFYSVGIGQISSEVPQNLSASRPQDRQFILSSKKLLLSDSGFYLCAWIRGNTEAFFGQGTRLTVV.